A single sample gave rise to the 29 T cell receptor beta chains below, sequenced in a study of blood T cell repertoires in COVID-19 (TCRdb year 2020). The library was generated by the immunoSEQ multiplex PCR assay. Entries here come from immuneACCESS through TCRdb and include only in-frame sequences with V and J called. Some clones fail to appear in such tables; in the studies checked, an unresolved V gene covers under half of the shortfall, and the cause of the remainder is unknown. Here the sample has fewer than 250,000 clones; approximately 80% occur a single time. The ten top clones hold about 0.95% of the sample. Sequencing input: peripheral blood. These receptor sequences come from a man aged 55 to 70 with COVID-19, enrolled during active disease.

This clone was counted only a few times. V gene TRBV4-2 combines with J gene TRBJ1-2, with 7 bases identical to TRBD1. Trimming took 1 base from V and 7 from J; bases not matched to a gene: 6. The CDR3 extends over 14 amino acids. Germline V lookup: CDR1 LGHNA, CDR2 YNFKEQ. As DNA, the CDR3 is TGTGCCAGCAGCCAAGGACAGGGAAATCGTGGCTACACCTTC. It translates to CASSQGQGNRGYTF.

In its sample, this clone was seen a few times. V usage is TRBV4-1 and J usage is TRBJ2-7, with D possibly matching TRBD1 (6 bases). Germline V CDR1 and CDR2: MGHRA, YSYEKL. The CDR3 runs 17 residues. The germline V and J ends were trimmed by 1 base and 2 bases, with 18 bases remaining between them. CDR3 residues: CASSQAPSRDITYEQYF. The DNA of the CDR3 is TGCGCCAGCAGCCAAGCCCCATCTCGGGACATAACCTACGAGCAGTACTTC.

The CDR3 protein is CASSGQGANTGELFF. CDR3 in DNA: TGTGCCAGCAGCGGACAGGGGGCAAACACCGGGGAGCTGTTTTTT. The chain employs TRBV5-4 and TRBJ2-2; 11 bases agree with TRBD1. The CDR3 sequence is 15 residues long. V shed 4 bases and J 2 bases; nucleotides not matched to a gene: 1. CDR1 SGHNT and CDR2 YYREEE come from the germline V gene (reference sequence).

The gene calls are TRBV5-6 and TRBJ1-2; tentatively, D is TRBD1 (5 bases). Trimming stripped 0 bases from V and 9 bases from J, with 9 bases between. The CDR3 consists of 12 residues. Germline lookup yields CDR1 SGHDT and CDR2 YYEEEE. In nucleotides, the CDR3 is TGTGCCAGCAGCTTGGTAAAGGGGAGCTACACCTTC. It codes for CASSLVKGSYTF.

The chain recombines TRBV4-2 with TRBJ2-2; D is perhaps TRBD1 (6 bases). Trimming pared 0 bases from V and 2 bases from J, leaving 13 bases between. Germline loops: CDR1 LGHNA, CDR2 YNFKEQ. The CDR3 has 17 residues. This CDR3 is CASSQDGTRGNTGELFF. The CDR3 region has the DNA TGTGCCAGCAGCCAAGATGGGACAAGGGGAAACACCGGGGAGCTGTTTTTT.

CDR3 in DNA: TGCGCCAGCAGCCCACGAGGGCAGGGGGTCAAAAACACTGAAGCTTTCTTT. Translating gives CASSPRGQGVKNTEAFF. The chain carries TRBV4-1 and TRBJ1-1; TRBD1 agrees at 7 bases. Germline CDR1 is MGHRA and CDR2 is YSYEKL. With 4 bases clipped from V and 2 bases from J, the junction kept 13 bases outside the gene matches. CDR3 length: 17 residues.

This chain joins TRBV7-9 and TRBJ1-2; the D gene is possibly TRBD1 (5 bases). The CDR3 has 14 amino acids. Trimming shortened V by 4 bases and J by 4 bases, and 13 bases separated the two germline ends. The germline gives CDR1 SEHNR, CDR2 FQNEAQ (reference sequence). CDR3: CASSSIIGAYGYTF. The CDR3, as DNA: TGTGCCAGCAGCTCCATCATAGGGGCCTATGGCTACACCTTC.

The chain employs TRBV11-2 and TRBJ2-7, with D maybe TRBD2 (6 bases). This CDR3 contains 15 residues. Between the trimmed V and J ends, which lost 1 base and 2 bases, there was a span of 12 bases. In germline, CDR1 is SGHAT, CDR2 FQNNGV. CDR3 DNA sequence: TGTGCCAGCAGCTTAGCGTGGGGGGAAGCCTACGAGCAGTACTTC. Translation gives CASSLAWGEAYEQYF.

To note about this clone: Other nucleotide sequences in the sample specify the same CDR3. The V and J genes are TRBV5-1 and TRBJ1-1; D not certain. From germline, CDR1 is SGHRS and CDR2 YFSETQ. Trimming removed 5 bases at V and 0 bases at J, with 8 bases between. The CDR3 runs to 13 residues. The CDR3 sequence is CASSLTVNTEAFF. As DNA, the CDR3 is TGCGCCAGCAGTTTGACGGTGAACACTGAAGCTTTCTTT. The full variable domain, completed using reference TRBV5-1 and TRBJ1-1, is KAGVTQTPRYLIKTRGQQVTLSCSPISGHRSVSWYQQTPGQGLQFLFEYFSETQRNKGNFPGRFSGRQFSNSRSEMNVSTLELGDSALYLCASSLTVNTEAFFGQGTRLTVV.

The rearrangement links TRBV30 to TRBJ1-5; no clear D gene. This CDR3 has 13 amino acids. Germline CDR1 GTSNPN, CDR2 SVGIG (reference sequence). Deletions cut 1 base from V and 5 bases from J, with 9 bases between. The CDR3 DNA reads TGTGCCTGGAGTGGTGGAGGGTATCAGCCCCAGCATTTT. This encodes CAWSGGGYQPQHF.

The V and J genes are TRBV27 and TRBJ2-2; 9 bases agree with TRBD2. J lost 4 bases, V lost 4 bases, and 4 bases had no gene match. CDR3 length: 15 residues. Per germline, CDR1 MNHEY and CDR2 SMNVEV (reference sequence). The CDR3 protein is CASSSSGTGTGELFF. As DNA, the CDR3 is TGTGCCAGCAGTTCTAGCGGGACGGGCACCGGGGAGCTGTTTTTT.

In its sample, this clone was seen a few times. The chain is built from TRBV5-6 and TRBJ1-4, with a tentative D call TRBD1 (5 bases). The CDR3 runs 13 residues. The V gene's germline CDR1 is SGHDT and CDR2 YYEEEE. V lost 0 bases and J lost 12, with 12 bases in between. The CDR3 region has the DNA TGTGCCAGCAGCTTGGGGATGCTGGGGCAACTGTTTTTT. Protein: CASSLGMLGQLFF.

Here the CDR3 reads CASSFGQDSGNTIYF. CDR3 bases: TGTGCCAGCAGCTTTGGACAGGACTCTGGAAACACCATATATTTT. This chain joins TRBV5-4 and TRBJ1-3; 7 bases agree with TRBD1. J gave up 0 bases and V 2 bases, and 2 bases lay outside the gene matches. Germline CDR1 and CDR2: SGHNT and YYREEE (reference sequence). The CDR3 totals 15 residues.

This chain joins TRBV3-1 (or the pseudogene TRBV3-2) and TRBJ1-2, with a weak D call TRBD1 (6 bases). CDR1 and CDR2 from the germline V gene are LGHDT and YNNKEL (reference sequence). The CDR3 has 15 amino acids. V lost 2 bases to trimming and J lost 4 bases, with 14 bases between them. The CDR3 bases are TGTGCCAGCAGCCAAAGAACGGACAGCTCCTATGGCTACACCTTC. Translation: CASSQRTDSSYGYTF.

V is TRBV6-6 and J is TRBJ2-5, with TRBD2 as a possible D gene (5 bases). Germline V CDR1 and CDR2: MNHNY, SVGAGI (reference sequence). Trimming stripped 6 bases from V and 5 bases from J, with 13 bases between. The CDR3 is made up of 13 amino acids. CDR3: CASSRRPGETQYF. In DNA, the CDR3 is TGTGCCAGCAGCAGACGACCGGGGGAGACCCAGTACTTC.

CDR3 nucleotides: TGCGCCAGCAGTGAACAGGGGGTCTACTATGGCTACACCTTC. Translating gives CASSEQGVYYGYTF. V usage is TRBV10-2 and J usage is TRBJ1-2; TRBD1 matches at 8 bases. The CDR3 runs to 14 residues. CDR1 and CDR2 (germline): WSHSY, SAAADI. J lost 3 bases, V lost 3 bases, and 3 bases had no gene match.

DNA of the CDR3: TGCGCCAGCAGCCCTCCCTGTGGCAATCAGCCCCAGCATTTT. It encodes CASSPPCGNQPQHF. The rearrangement links TRBV23-1 to TRBJ1-5; D not certain. TRBV23-1 is placed among ORFs of uncertain function. The CDR3 has 14 residues. The germline V and J ends were trimmed by 6 bases and 2 bases, with 11 bases remaining between them.

In this sample, this clone turned up once. The chain's CDR3 is CASSETGGYGYTF. The DNA of the CDR3 is TGCGCCAGCAGTGAGACAGGGGGGTATGGCTACACCTTC. V usage is TRBV10-2 and J usage is TRBJ1-2, with 8 bases that match TRBD1. Germline values: CDR1 WSHSY, CDR2 SAAADI. The CDR3 sequence is 13 residues long. With 2 bases clipped from V and 5 bases from J, the junction kept 1 base outside the gene matches.

In DNA, the CDR3 is TGTGCCAGCAGTGACTCGATTGGGACAGGGGTCTACACCTTC. Its translation is CASSDSIGTGVYTF. J is TRBJ1-2 and V is TRBV6-4; 10 bases are shared with TRBD1. The V segment lost 0 bases and the J segment 10 bases; nucleotides outside the gene matches: 5. There are 14 residues in the CDR3. Germline V gene lookup returns CDR1 MRHNA and CDR2 SNTAGT.

V gene TRBV11-2 combines with J gene TRBJ1-6; 9 nucleotides match TRBD1. This CDR3 has 15 residues. The germline gives CDR1 SGHAT, CDR2 FQNNGV. After removal of 5 bases from V and 7 bases from J, the junction contained 6 bases not matched to a gene. CDR3 loop: CASSQGQGWNSPLHF. For the CDR3, the DNA is TGTGCCAGCAGCCAAGGACAGGGGTGGAATTCACCCCTCCACTTT. The whole variable domain, filled in from reference TRBV11-2 and TRBJ1-6, reads EAGVAQSPRYKIIEKRQSVAFWCNPISGHATLYWYQQILGQGPKLLIQFQNNGVVDDSQLPKDRFSAERLKGVDSTLKIQPAKLEDSAVYLCASSQGQGWNSPLHFGNGTRLTVT.

The chain recombines TRBV30 with TRBJ1-4; 7 nucleotides align to TRBD1. V gave up 1 base and J gave up 10 bases; unmatched junction bases: 6. This CDR3 spans 13 amino acids. The germline V gene has CDR1 GTSNPN and CDR2 SVGIG (reference sequence). The CDR3 loop reads CAWSGRGQGKLFF. In DNA form, the CDR3 reads TGTGCCTGGAGTGGTAGGGGGCAGGGAAAACTGTTTTTT.

This chain links TRBV11-2 with TRBJ1-1; perhaps TRBD1 as D (6 bases). The CDR3 sequence is 13 residues long. The germline V gene encodes CDR1 SGHAT and CDR2 FQNNGV. The V end lost 3 bases, the J end lost 7 bases, and 12 bases lay between the germline ends. In nucleotides, the CDR3 is TGTGCCAGCAGCTTGGGGGCTTGGAATGAAGCTTTCTTT. This encodes CASSLGAWNEAFF.

The rearrangement joins TRBV5-1 to TRBJ2-2; 9 nucleotides match TRBD1. The CDR3 spans 16 residues. CDR1 and CDR2 from the germline V gene are SGHRS and YFSETQ. The J segment lost 2 bases and the V segment lost 5 bases, leaving 7 bases of the junction unmatched. This CDR3 reads CASRTGQGRNTGELFF. The CDR3 nucleotides are TGCGCCAGCAGAACCGGACAGGGGCGAAACACCGGGGAGCTGTTTTTT.

The rearrangement joins TRBV5-1 to TRBJ1-1; D perhaps matches TRBD1 (5 bases). The CDR3 has 15 amino acids. CDR1 is SGHRS, CDR2 YFSETQ, per germline. The V end was cut by 0 bases, the J end by 4 bases, with 13 bases between. DNA of the CDR3: TGCGCCAGCAGCTTGGCCGGCAGGGTGACCACTGAAGCTTTCTTT. Amino acid sequence: CASSLAGRVTTEAFF.

The gene calls are TRBV11-2 and TRBJ2-5, with 7 bases lining up with TRBD2. Looked up from germline, CDR1 is SGHAT and CDR2 is FQNNGV. V was clipped by 2 bases and J by 5 bases; unmatched bases: 14. This CDR3 contains 17 residues. In DNA form, the CDR3 reads TGTGCCAGCAGCTTAACCGTAGGTGGCGGGAGAGGTGAGACCCAGTACTTC. This sequence encodes CASSLTVGGGRGETQYF.

The chain is built from TRBV27 and TRBJ2-7, with 8 bases lining up with TRBD1. Germline V gene lookup returns CDR1 MNHEY and CDR2 SMNVEV (reference sequence). The CDR3 runs 15 residues. Trimming removed 5 bases from V and 5 bases from J; junction bases left unmatched: 11. The CDR3, as DNA: TGTGCCAGCAGTCCTCGGCCTCAGGGGGCGCACGAGCAGTACTTC. Translated: CASSPRPQGAHEQYF.

The chain joins TRBV5-5 to TRBJ2-5; 7 nucleotides align to TRBD1. The V gene's germline CDR1 is SGHKS and CDR2 YYEKEE (reference sequence). Trimming at V came to 5 bases and at J to 2 bases, leaving 9 bases not matched to a gene. The CDR3 length is 15 residues. The DNA for the CDR3 is TGTGCCAGCAGGACAGGGTTACTGCCACAAGAGACCCAGTACTTC. Its protein product is CASRTGLLPQETQYF.

The rearrangement joins TRBV11-2 to TRBJ1-2, with TRBD1 matching over 9 bases. V was pared by 2 bases and J by 8 bases, with 12 bases of the junction left unmatched. Per the germline V gene, CDR1 is SGHAT and CDR2 is FQNNGV. CDR3 size: 16 residues. CDR3 bases: TGTGCCAGCAGCTTAACTCTCCGGGACAGGGTAAACGGCTACACCTTC. Protein sequence: CASSLTLRDRVNGYTF.

The chain has TRBV18 and TRBJ2-7; tentatively, D is TRBD1 (6 bases). Trimming shortened V by 2 bases and J by 2 bases, and 13 bases separated the two germline ends. The germline V gene encodes CDR1 KGHSH and CDR2 LQKENI. The CDR3 is 15 amino acids. As DNA, the CDR3 is TGTGCCAGCTCACCAGCAACCGGACAGACCTACGAGCAGTACTTC. Amino acids: CASSPATGQTYEQYF.